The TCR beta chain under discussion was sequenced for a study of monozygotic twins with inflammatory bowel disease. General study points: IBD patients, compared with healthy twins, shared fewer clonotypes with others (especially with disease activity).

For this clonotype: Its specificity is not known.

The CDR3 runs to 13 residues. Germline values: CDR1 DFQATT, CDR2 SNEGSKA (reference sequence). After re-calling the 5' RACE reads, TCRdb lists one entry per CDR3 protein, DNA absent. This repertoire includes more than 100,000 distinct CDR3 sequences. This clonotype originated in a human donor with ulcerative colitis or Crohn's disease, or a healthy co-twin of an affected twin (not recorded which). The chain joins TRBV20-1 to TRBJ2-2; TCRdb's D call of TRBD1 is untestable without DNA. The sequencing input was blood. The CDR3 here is CSARDGRYGELFF.